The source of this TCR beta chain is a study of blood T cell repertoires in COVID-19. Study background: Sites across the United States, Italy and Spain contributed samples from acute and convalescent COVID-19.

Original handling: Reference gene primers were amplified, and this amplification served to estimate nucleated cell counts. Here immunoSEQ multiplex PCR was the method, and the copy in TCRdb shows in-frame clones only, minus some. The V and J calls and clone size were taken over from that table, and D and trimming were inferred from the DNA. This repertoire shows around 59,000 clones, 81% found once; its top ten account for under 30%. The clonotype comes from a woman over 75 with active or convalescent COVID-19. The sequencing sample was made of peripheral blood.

Here the CDR3 reads CASSLSGFRDSGNTIYF. CDR3 in DNA: TGCGCCAGCAGCTTGTCGGGCTTCCGGGACTCTGGAAACACCATATATTTT. The chain has TRBV5-1 and TRBJ1-3, with D unresolved. The germline gives CDR1 SGHRS, CDR2 YFSETQ. V gave up 1 base and J gave up 0 bases, with 14 bases separating them. The CDR3 sequence is 17 residues long.